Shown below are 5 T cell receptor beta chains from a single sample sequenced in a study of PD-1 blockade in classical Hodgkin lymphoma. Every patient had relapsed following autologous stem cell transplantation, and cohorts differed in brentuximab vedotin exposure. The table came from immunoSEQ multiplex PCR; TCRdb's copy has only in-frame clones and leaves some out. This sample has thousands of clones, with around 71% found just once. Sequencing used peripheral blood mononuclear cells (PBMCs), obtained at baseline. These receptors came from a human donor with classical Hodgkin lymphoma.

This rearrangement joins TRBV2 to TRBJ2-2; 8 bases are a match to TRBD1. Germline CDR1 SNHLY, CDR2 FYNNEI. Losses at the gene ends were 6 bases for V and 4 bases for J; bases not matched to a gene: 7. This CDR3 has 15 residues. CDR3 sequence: CASRKTGAVTGELFF. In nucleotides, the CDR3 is TGTGCCAGCAGGAAGACAGGGGCTGTCACCGGGGAGCTGTTTTTT.

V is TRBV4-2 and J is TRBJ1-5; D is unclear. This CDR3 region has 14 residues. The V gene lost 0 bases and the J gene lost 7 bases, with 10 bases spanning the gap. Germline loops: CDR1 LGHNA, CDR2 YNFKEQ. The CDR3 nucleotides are TGTGCCAGCAGCCAAGATTCCAACCTACAGCCCCAGCATTTT. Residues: CASSQDSNLQPQHF.

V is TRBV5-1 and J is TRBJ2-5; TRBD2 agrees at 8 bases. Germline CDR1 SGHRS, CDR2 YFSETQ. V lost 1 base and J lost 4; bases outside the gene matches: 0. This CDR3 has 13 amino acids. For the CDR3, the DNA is TGCGCCAGCAGCTTGCGGGGGGGAGAGACCCAGTACTTC. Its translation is CASSLRGGETQYF.

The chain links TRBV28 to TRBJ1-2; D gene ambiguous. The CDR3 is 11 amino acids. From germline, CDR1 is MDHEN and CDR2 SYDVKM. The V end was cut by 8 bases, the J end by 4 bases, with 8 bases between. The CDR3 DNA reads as TGTGCCAGCCGGGATTCCTATGGCTACACCTTC. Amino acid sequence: CASRDSYGYTF.

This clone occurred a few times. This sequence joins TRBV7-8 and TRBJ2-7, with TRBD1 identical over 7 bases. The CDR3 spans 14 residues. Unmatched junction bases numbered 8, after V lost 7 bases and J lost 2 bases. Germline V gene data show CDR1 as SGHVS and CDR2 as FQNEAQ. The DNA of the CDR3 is TGTGCCAGCATCCAAGGGCAGGGGGCCTACGAGCAGTACTTC. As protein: CASIQGQGAYEQYF.